Presented here are 6 T cell receptor beta chains from one specimen sequenced in a study of T cell repertoires in cytomegalovirus infection. MiXCR was run by TCRdb on the reads, yielding one entry per CDR3 protein. The data hold approximately 500,000 distinct CDR3 sequences, with about 11% observed a single time. Sequencing was carried out using PBMCs. All receptors come from a human donor in good health (CMV status not recorded). Some clones in this sample may be carry-over from other donors' samples.

Ten or more counts support this clonotype. The V call is TRBV6-1, the J call TRBJ2-2; 8 nucleotides align to TRBD2. This CDR3 comprises 14 residues. From germline, CDR1 is MNHNS and CDR2 SASEGT. J lost 3 bases, V lost 7 bases, and 4 bases had no gene match. The CDR3 bases are TGTGCCAGCAAGAACGGGGGGGACACCGGGGAGCTGTTTTTT. As protein: CASKNGGDTGELFF.

This clonotype was detected ten times or more. The rearrangement uses TRBV6-1 and TRBJ2-7; 11 bases match TRBD2. Unmatched junction bases numbered 5, after V lost 3 bases and J lost 4 bases. CDR1 and CDR2 (germline): MNHNS, SASEGT. CDR3 length: 15 amino acids. Here the CDR3 DNA reads TGTGCCAGCAGTGACCTTAGCGGGGGGGCTTACGAGCAGTACTTC. Encoded protein: CASSDLSGGAYEQYF.

The V call is TRBV15, the J call TRBJ1-6, with TRBD1 matching over 9 bases. The germline gives CDR1 LNHNV, CDR2 YYDKDF (reference sequence). V lost 2 bases and J lost 7; bases outside the gene matches: 3. The CDR3 sequence is 15 residues long. In nucleotides, the CDR3 is TGTGCCACCAGCAGAACCGGGACAGGGAATTCACCCCTCCACTTT. Amino acid sequence: CATSRTGTGNSPLHF.

This clonotype was seen many times. V gene TRBV28 combines with J gene TRBJ2-2; D unresolved. Germline CDR1 reads MDHEN; CDR2 reads SYDVKM. The CDR3 spans 15 residues. Trimming stripped 2 bases from V and 6 bases from J, with 13 bases between. The CDR3 sequence is CASSLSRTGAGELFF. CDR3 DNA: TGTGCCAGCAGTTTAAGCAGAACGGGCGCCGGGGAGCTGTTTTTT.

There are a few counts of this clonotype. The chain joins TRBV12-3 or TRBV12-4 to TRBJ1-3, with D maybe TRBD1 (6 bases). This CDR3 has 17 amino acids. Trimming took 5 bases from V and 0 from J, leaving 17 bases between them. The CDR3 DNA reads TGTGCCAGCAGTCCCAGGGGTCAGGGGCCCTCTGGAAACACCATATATTTT. Its protein product is CASSPRGQGPSGNTIYF.

There are many counts of this clonotype. This chain links TRBV7-9 with TRBJ1-6; no clear D gene. Germline CDR1 is SEHNR and CDR2 is FQNEAQ (reference sequence). There are 14 residues in the CDR3. The ends were cut back, 4 bases at V and 7 bases at J, with 11 bases in the middle. The CDR3 region has the DNA TGTGCCAGCAGCTCCACAGTCTACAATTCACCCCTCCACTTT. Its protein is CASSSTVYNSPLHF.